The 5 T cell receptor beta chains below were found in one sample sequenced in a study of T-cell reconstitution after alpha-beta-depleted transplantation in children. Unique molecular identifiers were built into the TCRbeta library. TCRdb reanalysed the PCR reads using MiXCR and keeps one entry per CDR3 protein. The sample has about 610,000 distinct CDR3 sequences, 10% seen once; the top ten hold less than 4.5%. The sequenced sample was PBMCs from the stem cell graft donor, obtained from the stem cell graft. These receptors came from a human donor who donated a stem cell graft to a child with acute myeloid leukemia.

This clonotype was counted only a few times. This chain joins TRBV30 and TRBJ1-5; D is unresolved. Per germline, CDR1 GTSNPN and CDR2 SVGIG (reference sequence). The CDR3 extends over 14 amino acids. Trimming removed 3 bases at V and 2 bases at J, with 11 bases between. CDR3 DNA: TGTGCCTGGAGCGAGGGAGGGCGCAATCAGCCCCAGCATTTT. This sequence encodes CAWSEGGRNQPQHF.

The J gene is TRBJ2-4, the V gene TRBV21-1; the table's D gene call, TRBD1, was not cross checked with the DNA. TRBV21-1 is a pseudogene segment. This CDR3 is built from 19 residues. CDR3 bases: TGTGCCAGCAGCAAAGTGAGACAGGGGGAATTAATAGCCAAAAACATTCAGTACTTC. Translating gives CASSKVRQGELIAKNIQYF.

This chain joins TRBV27 and TRBJ2-2; TRBD1 matches at 8 bases. Germline V CDR1 and CDR2: MNHEY, SMNVEV (reference sequence). The CDR3 covers 15 residues. V lost 5 bases, J lost 10 bases, and 12 bases stayed unmatched. In DNA form, the CDR3 reads TGTGCCAGCAGTCCCCACCGGCAGGGACAGGAGGAGCTGTTTTTT. It codes for CASSPHRQGQEELFF.

This clonotype was seen many times. The chain uses TRBV20-1 and TRBJ2-3; D unresolved. Trimming left V 3 bases short and J 5 bases short, with 12 bases between. The CDR3 has 13 residues. CDR1 and CDR2 from the germline V gene are DFQATT and SNEGSKA (reference sequence). CDR3 coding DNA: TGCAGTGCTAGGGCTAGAGCTCTAGATACGCAGTATTTT. It is translated as CSARARALDTQYF.

This clonotype occurred a few times. The chain employs TRBV20-1 and TRBJ2-7; 10 bases map to TRBD2. After removal of 6 bases from V and 3 bases from J, the junction contained 8 bases not matched to a gene. Germline assignment: CDR1 DFQATT and CDR2 SNEGSKA (reference sequence). This CDR3 contains 14 residues. This CDR3 is CSAQLLAGNYEQYF. CDR3 bases: TGCAGTGCGCAATTACTAGCGGGAAACTACGAGCAGTACTTC.